A selection of T cell receptor beta chains follows, all from one sample in a study of blood T cell repertoires in COVID-19. Only in-frame clones appear in the TCRdb table, and some are missing; sequencing was by immunoSEQ multiplex PCR. The repertoire consists of roughly 150,000 clones, with roughly 82% occurring once and the leading ten covering around 7.2%. The sample taken for sequencing was peripheral blood. These receptor sequences come from a woman aged 50 to 60 in a cohort sampled during active or convalescent COVID-19. The CDR3 runs from the conserved cysteine through the conserved F or W.

TRBV4-1	CASSQGIAGLLAKNIQYF
TRBV20-1	CSASIGPGTGFYSNQPQHF
TRBV6-6	CASSYPLRGNEQFF
TRBV7-9	CASSLRAGDTIYF
TRBV12-3/TRBV12-4	CASSRRVGAFF
TRBV5-1	CASSLRSRANEKLFF
TRBV2	CASSQGHSGNTIYF
TRBV7-6	CASSSHQPVDRDGGREQFF
TRBV6-5	CASSNYGTVGNTIYF
TRBV7-8	CASRRQSGTGRRYEQYF
TRBV5-1	CASSLSGDSNQPQHF
TRBV28	CASSAGLAGADTQYF
TRBV7-9	CASSVMQGAYNEQFF
TRBV11-2	CASSSQGFGELFF
TRBV5-5	CASSPWGGGHYNEQFF
TRBV19	CASSTGTGDTEAFF
TRBV2	CASTGQGAANTEAFF
TRBV4-3	CASSQEGTGVSPLHF
TRBV3-1/TRBV3-2	CASSQEGAGAEAFF
TRBV5-6	CASSLGGGFSNQPQHF
TRBV4-1	CASSQTGTGGVGSDQPQHF
TRBV4-1	CASSQGAGGVETQYF
TRBV11-1	CASSSQGFEQYF
TRBV5-1	CASSPGTGNYGYTF
TRBV2	CASREGETQYF
TRBV5-1	CASSLHGGFSDEQYF
TRBV5-4	CASSLKTGARGNTEAFF
TRBV3-1/TRBV3-2	CASSQLGGGAGGTQYF
TRBV18	CASSPTSLARDYGYTF
TRBV12-3/TRBV12-4	CASRSTGSHEQYF
TRBV2	CASSDQAGVASFSNQPQHF